This T cell receptor (beta chain) came from a study of shared clonotypes between healthy human individuals. Germline trimming cut 5 bases from V and 3 bases from J; bases unmatched to any gene: 7. The CDR3 extends over 16 amino acids. Germline lookup yields CDR1 SEHNR and CDR2 FQNEAQ (reference sequence). Nashville, Tennessee was home to all donors, who were Caucasian adults. In the source study's methods: ImmunoSEQ gave junction-only sequences without quality scores, so filtering differed. Sequenced by immunoSEQ multiplex PCR; TCRdb stores in-frame clones only, minus some. V and J calls and clone size are given by that table; D and trimming were obtained from the DNA. The sample shows 850,000 to 1,100,000 clones, roughly 77% of them seen only once.

The sequenced sample was memory CD4+ T cells from PBMCs. Specified subset: CD45RA-negative fraction. The TCR comes from a man younger than 35 in good health. Some clones in this sample may be carry-over from other donors' samples. The V gene is TRBV7-9, the J gene TRBJ2-3; 11 bases match TRBD2. The CDR3 DNA reads as TGTGCCAGCAGCGCTACTAGCGGGAGTGGGACAGATACGCAGTATTTT. It translates to CASSATSGSGTDTQYF.